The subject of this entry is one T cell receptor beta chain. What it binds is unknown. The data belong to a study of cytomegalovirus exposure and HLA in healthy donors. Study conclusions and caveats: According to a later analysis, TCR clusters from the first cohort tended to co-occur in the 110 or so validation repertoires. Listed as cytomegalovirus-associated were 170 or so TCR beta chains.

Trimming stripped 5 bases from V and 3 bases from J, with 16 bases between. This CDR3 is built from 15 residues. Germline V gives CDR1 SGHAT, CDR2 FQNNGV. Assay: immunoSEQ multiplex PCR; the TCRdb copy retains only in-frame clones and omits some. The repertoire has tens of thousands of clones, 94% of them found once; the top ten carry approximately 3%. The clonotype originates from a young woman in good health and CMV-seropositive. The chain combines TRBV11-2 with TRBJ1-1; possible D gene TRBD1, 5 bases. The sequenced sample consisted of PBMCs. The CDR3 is CASSRSNAGYTEAFF. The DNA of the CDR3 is TGTGCCAGCAGCCGTTCCAATGCAGGGTACACTGAAGCTTTCTTT.